This T cell receptor (beta chain) is drawn from a study of blood T cells in healthy people across ages. Points from the study as a whole: Roughly linearly, TCR beta diversity per million T cells fell as age increased. Unsorted PBMC input precluded a conclusive naive versus antigen-experienced comparison. Fewer expanded clones and more diversity marked long-lived versus aged donors.

A second PCR, run for about 7 to 12 cycles, used a sample-barcoded 5' primer plus a J-beta primer mix. Each cDNA molecule was tagged by a template-switch adaptor with 12 random nucleotides. MiXCR was run by TCRdb on the 5' RACE reads, yielding one entry per CDR3 protein. There are over 1.5 million distinct CDR3 sequences in the sample; just under 50% occur only once, and less than 2.5% lies in the top ten. This clonotype has only a few counts. Its antigen is currently unknown. The CDR3 has 15 amino acids. V was cut by 6 bases and J by 2 bases, with 19 bases left in between. Germline V lookup: CDR1 SQVTM, CDR2 ANQGSEA.

The sequence came from a woman in her 40s in good health. The gene calls are TRBV29-1 and TRBJ2-5, with D perhaps given as TRBD1 or TRBD2 (5 bases each). Sequencing was performed on blood. The CDR3 DNA sequence: TGCAGCGTCGAAATACCGTCGGGACGTCAAGAGACCCAGTACTTC. As protein: CSVEIPSGRQETQYF.